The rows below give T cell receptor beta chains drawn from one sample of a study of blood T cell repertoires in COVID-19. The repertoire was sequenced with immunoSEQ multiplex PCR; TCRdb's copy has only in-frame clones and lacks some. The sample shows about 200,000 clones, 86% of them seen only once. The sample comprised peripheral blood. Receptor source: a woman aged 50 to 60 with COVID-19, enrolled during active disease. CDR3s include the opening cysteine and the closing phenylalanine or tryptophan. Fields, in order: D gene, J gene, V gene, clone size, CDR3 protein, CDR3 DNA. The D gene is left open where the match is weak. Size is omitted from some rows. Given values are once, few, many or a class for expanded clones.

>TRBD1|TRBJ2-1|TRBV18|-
CASSPGQAARGEQFF
TGTGCCAGCTCACCTGGACAGGCAGCCAGGGGTGAGCAGTTCTTC
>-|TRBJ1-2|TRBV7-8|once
CASSSTPTSYGYTF
TGTGCCAGCAGCTCCACACCCACTAGCTATGGCTACACCTTC
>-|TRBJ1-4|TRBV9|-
CASSPGGRAEKLFF
TGTGCCAGCAGCCCGGGGGGGCGCGCTGAAAAACTGTTTTTT
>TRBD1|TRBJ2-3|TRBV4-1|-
CASGQGALTDTQYF
TGCGCCAGCGGACAGGGGGCCCTCACAGATACGCAGTATTTT
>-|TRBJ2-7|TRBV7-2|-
CASSQRRLYEQYF
TGTGCCAGCAGTCAAAGGAGGCTCTACGAGCAGTACTTC
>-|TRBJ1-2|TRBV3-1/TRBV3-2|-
CASSQNPRGFGYTF
TGTGCCAGCAGCCAAAACCCGCGAGGGTTTGGCTACACCTTC
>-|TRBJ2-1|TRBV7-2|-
CASSLEGVGEQFF
TGTGCCAGCAGCTTAGAAGGGGTTGGTGAGCAGTTCTTC
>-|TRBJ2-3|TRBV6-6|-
CASRRGSTDTQYF
TGTGCCAGCAGGCGGGGTAGCACAGATACGCAGTATTTT
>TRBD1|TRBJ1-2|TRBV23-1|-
CASRDRGGGYGYTF
TGCGCCAGCAGGGACAGGGGCGGGGGCTATGGCTACACCTTC
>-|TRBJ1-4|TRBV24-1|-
CATSDFPTVFWEKLFF
TGTGCCACCAGTGATTTTCCGACAGTCTTTTGGGAAAAACTGTTTTTT
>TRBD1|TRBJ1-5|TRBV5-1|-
CASSKTGAPNQPQHF
TGCGCCAGCAGCAAGACAGGGGCTCCCAATCAGCCCCAGCATTTT
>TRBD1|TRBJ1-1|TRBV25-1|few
CASSGGTAEAFF
TGTGCCAGCAGTGGAGGGACAGCTGAAGCTTTCTTT
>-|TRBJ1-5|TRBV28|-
CASSLRQGDQPQHF
TGTGCCAGCAGTTTACGGCAGGGCGATCAGCCCCAGCATTTT
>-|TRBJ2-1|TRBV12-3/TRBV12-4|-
CASSLRNEQFF
TGTGCCAGCAGTTTACGGAATGAGCAGTTCTTC
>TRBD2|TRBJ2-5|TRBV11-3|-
CASSLGIGLAGEETQYF
TGTGCCAGCAGCTTAGGGATCGGGCTAGCGGGGGAAGAGACCCAGTACTTC
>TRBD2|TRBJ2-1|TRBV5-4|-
CASSLTSGFYNEQFF
TGTGCCAGCAGCTTGACTAGCGGGTTCTACAATGAGCAGTTCTTC
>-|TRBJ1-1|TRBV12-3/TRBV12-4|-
CASRGAPEAFF
TGTGCCAGCAGGGGCGCCCCTGAAGCTTTCTTT
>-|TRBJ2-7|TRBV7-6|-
CASSLDSSDSYEQYF
TGTGCCAGCAGCTTAGATTCCAGTGACTCCTACGAGCAGTACTTC
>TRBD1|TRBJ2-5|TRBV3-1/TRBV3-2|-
CASSLGDRGRETQYF
TGTGCCAGCAGCCTGGGGGACAGGGGAAGGGAGACCCAGTACTTC
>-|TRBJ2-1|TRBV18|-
CASSPYEDNEQFF
TGTGCCAGCTCACCATACGAGGACAATGAGCAGTTCTTC
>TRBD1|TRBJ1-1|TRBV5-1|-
CASSIAGTGLTEAFF
TGCGCCAGCAGCATCGCCGGGACAGGGTTAACTGAAGCTTTCTTT
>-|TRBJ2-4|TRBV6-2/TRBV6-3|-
CASSYGGASKNIQYF
TGTGCCAGCAGTTACGGAGGGGCTAGCAAAAACATTCAGTACTTC
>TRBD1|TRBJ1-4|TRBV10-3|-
CAISESGGTDNEKLFF
TGTGCCATCAGTGAGTCAGGAGGGACAGATAATGAAAAACTGTTTTTT
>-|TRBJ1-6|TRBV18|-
CASSPSRDRSPLHF
TGTGCCAGCTCACCATCCAGGGATAGATCACCCCTCCACTTT
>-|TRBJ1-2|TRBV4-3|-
CASSQEQPSNYGYTF
TGCGCCAGCAGCCAAGAACAGCCCTCTAACTATGGCTACACCTTC
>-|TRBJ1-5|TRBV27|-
CASSSATYSNQPQHF
TGTGCCAGCAGTTCTGCCACATATAGCAATCAGCCCCAGCATTTT
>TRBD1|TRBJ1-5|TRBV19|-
CASKTGGLSNQPQHF
TGTGCCAGCAAGACAGGGGGACTCAGCAATCAGCCCCAGCATTTT
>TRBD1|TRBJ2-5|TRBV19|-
CASSTTGRETQYF
TGTGCCAGTAGTACGACAGGGAGAGAGACCCAGTACTTC
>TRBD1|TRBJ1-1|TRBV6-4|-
CASSDNRGTEAFF
TGTGCCAGCAGTGACAACAGGGGAACTGAAGCTTTCTTT
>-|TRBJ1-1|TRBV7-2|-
CASSLAPGKNTEAFF
TGTGCCAGCAGCTTAGCCCCAGGAAAGAACACTGAAGCTTTCTTT
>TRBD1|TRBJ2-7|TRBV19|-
CASSIGGTGAYEQYF
TGTGCCAGTAGTATCGGAGGGACAGGAGCTTACGAGCAGTACTTC
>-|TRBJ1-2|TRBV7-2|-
CAHALMRGDYGYTF
TGTGCCCACGCCTTAATGCGCGGGGACTATGGCTACACCTTC
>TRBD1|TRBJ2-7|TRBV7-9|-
CASSSWVQGYSYEQYF
TGTGCCAGCAGCTCGTGGGTACAGGGGTACTCCTACGAGCAGTACTTC
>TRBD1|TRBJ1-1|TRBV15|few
CAIPAGGTTEAFF
TGTGCCATTCCGGCAGGGGGAACCACTGAAGCTTTCTTT
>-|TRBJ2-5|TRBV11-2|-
CASSHPGWETQYF
TGTGCCAGCAGCCACCCAGGATGGGAGACCCAGTACTTC
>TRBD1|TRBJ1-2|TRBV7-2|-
CASSLTGAPPNYGYTF
TGTGCCAGCAGCTTGACAGGGGCCCCACCTAACTATGGCTACACCTTC
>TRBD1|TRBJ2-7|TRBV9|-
CASSFGQGSYEQYF
TGTGCCAGCAGCTTCGGACAGGGGTCCTACGAGCAGTACTTC
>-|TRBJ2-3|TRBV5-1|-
CASSRSGLTDTQYF
TGCGCCAGCAGCCGAAGCGGCCTGACAGATACGCAGTATTTT
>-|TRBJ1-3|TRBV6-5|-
CASSYGGDSGNTIYF
TGTGCCAGCAGTTACGGCGGGGACTCTGGAAACACCATATATTTT
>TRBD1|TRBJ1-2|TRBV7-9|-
CASSPRDRGLLGYTF
TGTGCCAGCAGCCCCAGGGACAGGGGGCTTTTGGGCTACACCTTC
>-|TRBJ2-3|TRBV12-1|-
CASSITTRRGTDTQYF
TGTGCCAGCAGCATTACGACTAGACGCGGCACAGATACGCAGTATTTT
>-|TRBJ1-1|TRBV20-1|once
CSARRQEAFF
TGCAGTGCTAGACGACAGGAGGCTTTCTTT
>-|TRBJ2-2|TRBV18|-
CASSLGQNTGELFF
TGTGCCAGCTCTCTGGGACAGAACACCGGGGAGCTGTTTTTT
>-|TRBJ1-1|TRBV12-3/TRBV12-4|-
CASSPRDNTEAFF
TGTGCCAGCAGCCCGAGGGATAACACTGAAGCTTTCTTT
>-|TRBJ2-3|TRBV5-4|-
CASSLRQGQGTQYF
TGTGCCAGCAGCCTCCGGCAGGGTCAGGGGACGCAGTATTTT
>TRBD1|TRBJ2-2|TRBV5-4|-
CASSPGGQFSGELFF
TGTGCCAGCAGCCCAGGGGGACAGTTCTCCGGGGAGCTGTTTTTT
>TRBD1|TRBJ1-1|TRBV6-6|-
CASSFYRGRDTEAFF
TGTGCCAGCAGTTTTTACAGGGGGAGAGACACTGAAGCTTTCTTT
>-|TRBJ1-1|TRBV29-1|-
CSVSADRSEAFF
TGCAGCGTTAGCGCCGACAGGAGTGAAGCTTTCTTT
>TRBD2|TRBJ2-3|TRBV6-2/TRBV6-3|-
CASSPGTRYTDTQYF
TGTGCCAGCAGTCCGGGGACTAGATATACAGATACGCAGTATTTT
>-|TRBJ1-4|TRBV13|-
CASSSVVTGQEKLFF
TGTGCCAGCAGTTCCGTGGTGACAGGCCAGGAAAAACTGTTTTTT
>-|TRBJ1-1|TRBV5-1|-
CASSLVPDSFNTEAFF
TGCGCCAGCAGCTTGGTCCCGGACAGTTTTAACACTGAAGCTTTCTTT
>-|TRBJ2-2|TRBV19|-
CASSRGAGPRGSGELFF
TGTGCCAGTAGTCGCGGGGCGGGTCCCCGGGGGTCCGGGGAGCTGTTTTTT
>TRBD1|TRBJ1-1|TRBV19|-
CATRTGGTMNTEAFF
TGTGCCACTCGGACAGGAGGAACCATGAACACTGAAGCTTTCTTT
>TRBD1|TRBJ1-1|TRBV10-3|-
CAIKDDRGHTEAFF
TGTGCCATCAAGGATGACAGGGGGCACACTGAAGCTTTCTTT
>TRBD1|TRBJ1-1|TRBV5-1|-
CASSSGQRNTEAFF
TGCGCCAGCAGCTCGGGACAGAGAAACACTGAAGCTTTCTTT
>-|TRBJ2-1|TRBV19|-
CASSLASGVNEQFF
TGTGCCAGTAGTCTGGCTTCAGGGGTAAATGAGCAGTTCTTC